One sample yielded the 18 T cell receptor beta chains listed below, sequenced in a study of monozygotic twins with inflammatory bowel disease. TCRdb reanalyzed the 5' RACE reads and collapses them to one entry per CDR3 protein, without DNA. This listing includes some 170,000 distinct CDR3 sequences. The sequenced sample consisted of blood. The origin of the receptors is a human donor with ulcerative colitis or Crohn's disease, or a healthy co-twin of an affected twin (not recorded which).

This chain uses TRBV6-5 with TRBJ2-7; the D call of TRBD1 rests on TCRdb alone, since no DNA is present to check it. The CDR3 totals 16 residues. Germline V gene lookup returns CDR1 MNHEY and CDR2 SVGAGI. CDR3 protein: CASSYGAGEYAYEQYF.

The rearrangement uses TRBV6-5 and TRBJ2-4; TCRdb's D call of TRBD2 is untestable without DNA. CDR3 size: 15 residues. Germline loops: CDR1 MNHEY, CDR2 SVGAGI. The CDR3 sequence: CASSYDSRGGNIQYF.

V is TRBV7-9 and J is TRBJ2-1; TCRdb indicates TRBD2, and absent DNA this call remains unverified. The CDR3 sequence is 15 residues long. The germline V gene encodes CDR1 SEHNR and CDR2 FQNEAQ (reference sequence). The CDR3 spells CASSQLAGGNNEQFF.

This chain links TRBV7-2 with TRBJ1-5; TCRdb gives TRBD1 as the D gene, but with no DNA this cannot be confirmed. This CDR3 has 15 amino acids. CDR1 and CDR2 (germline): SGHTA, FQGNSA. CDR3 in amino acids: CASSYYRGGNQPQHF.

The chain carries TRBV30 and TRBJ1-5; with no DNA, the TCRdb D assignment of TRBD1 cannot be verified. Germline values: CDR1 GTSNPN, CDR2 SVGIG (reference sequence). The CDR3 is made up of 15 amino acids. The CDR3 here is CAWSVRQGYNQPQHF.

The J gene is TRBJ2-2, the V gene TRBV19; absent DNA, TCRdb's TRBD2 call cannot be checked. Germline values: CDR1 LNHDA, CDR2 SQIVND (reference sequence). The length of the CDR3 is 15 residues. The CDR3 reads CASSGLAGSGGELFF.

V gene TRBV6-1 combines with J gene TRBJ2-1; TCRdb's D call, TRBD2, is unchecked because there is no DNA. The CDR3 covers 16 residues. From germline, CDR1 is MNHNS and CDR2 SASEGT. CDR3 region: CASSEWLAGESDEQFF.

The rearrangement links TRBV20-1 to TRBJ2-3; the D gene TCRdb calls, TRBD2, cannot be checked with no DNA. The CDR3 runs 12 residues. Germline lookup yields CDR1 DFQATT and CDR2 SNEGSKA (reference sequence). The CDR3 sequence is CSARAGAGTQYF.

The rearrangement links TRBV27 to TRBJ2-7; TCRdb returns TRBD1, unconfirmable since there is no DNA. Germline V gene lookup returns CDR1 MNHEY and CDR2 SMNVEV (reference sequence). This CDR3 contains 16 residues. CDR3 loop: CASSFKGGQISYEQYF.

The V gene is TRBV29-1, the J gene TRBJ2-7; as DNA is missing, the TRBD2 call by TCRdb cannot be tested. CDR1 SQVTM and CDR2 ANQGSEA come from the germline V gene. The CDR3 has 18 residues. CDR3: CSVPAGKQGPGLAYEQYF.

V gene TRBV29-1 combines with J gene TRBJ1-1. CDR3 size: 12 residues. CDR1 and CDR2 from the germline V gene are SQVTM and ANQGSEA. CDR3 protein: CSVGGGYTEAFF.

The chain recombines TRBV5-1 with TRBJ2-1; TCRdb reports TRBD1, a call that lacks DNA to check it against. This CDR3 spans 16 amino acids. Per germline, CDR1 SGHRS and CDR2 YFSETQ. CDR3 region: CARSLTGGSSYNEQFF.

This chain joins TRBV12-3 or TRBV12-4 and TRBJ2-2; TCRdb's D call of TRBD1 is untestable without DNA. The CDR3 has 13 residues. CDR3 sequence: CASTPGYTGELFF.

The chain combines TRBV5-1 with TRBJ2-3. CDR1 is SGHRS and CDR2 is YFSETQ in the germline V gene. CDR3 size: 14 residues. The CDR3 loop is CASSLVEGTDTQYF.

The CDR3 is CASSPLGQQNQPQHF. J is TRBJ1-5 and V is TRBV18; the TCRdb D gene call, TRBD1, has no DNA to confirm it. The CDR3 consists of 15 residues. Per the germline V gene, CDR1 is KGHSH and CDR2 is LQKENI. Full variable domain (remainder filled in from reference TRBV18 and TRBJ1-5): NAGVMQNPRHLVRRRGQEARLRCSPMKGHSHVYWYRQLPEEGLKFMVYLQKENIIDESGMPKERFSAEFPKEGPSILRIQQVVRGDSAAYFCASSPLGQQNQPQHFGDGTRLSIL.

V and J are TRBV11-2 and TRBJ2-1; there is no DNA to check the TCRdb D call of TRBD2. The CDR3 runs to 15 residues. Germline V lookup: CDR1 SGHAT, CDR2 FQNNGV. CDR3 residues: CASTRASGRYNEQFF.

The CDR3: CASSLYQTYEQYF. The V call is TRBV27, the J call TRBJ2-7. The germline V gene has CDR1 MNHEY and CDR2 SMNVEV (reference sequence). The CDR3 spans 13 residues.

This chain joins TRBV12-3 or TRBV12-4 and TRBJ2-7; TCRdb reports TRBD2, a call that lacks DNA to check it against. CDR3 length: 14 amino acids. CDR3: CASRDGTSRSEQYF.